The 18 T cell receptor beta chains reported below all come from one sample, sequenced in a study of T cell clonality in common variable immunodeficiency. Method: immunoSEQ multiplex PCR; TCRdb's copy keeps in-frame clones and lacks some. The table lists roughly 7,000 clones, no singletons, with around 5.4% in the top ten. Study observations and caveats: Reportedly, TCR beta sequences from common variable immunodeficiency showed fewer deletions and N-nucleotide insertions.

No antigen has been assigned to these receptors. Sample: peripheral blood mononuclear cells. These receptors all stem from a human donor with common variable immunodeficiency.

As concerns this clone: The read terminates 3 residues before the CDR3 end, so the remaining end is supplied by the germline J gene. The chain recombines TRBV2 with TRBJ2-7; D is undetermined. Trimming pared 8 bases from V and 6 bases from J, leaving 26 bases between. CDR3 length: 16 residues. The V gene's germline CDR1 is SNHLY and CDR2 FYNNEI. The covered CDR3 bases are TGTGCCAGCCAAAGATTAGTATTCCTACCCCGTTCCGAG. As protein: CASQRLVFLPRSE. The whole CDR3 protein is CASQRLVFLPRSEQYF. Drawing the rest from reference TRBV2 and TRBJ2-7, the complete variable domain is EPEVTQTPSHQVTQMGQEVILRCVPISNHLYFYWYRQILGQKVEFLVSFYNNEISEKSEIFDDQFSVERPDGSNFTLKIRSTKLEDSAMYFCASQRLVFLPRSEQYFGPGTRLTVT.

Regarding this clone: The DNA ends 3 residues before the CDR3 does, and the rest of the CDR3 is filled in from the germline J gene. V usage is TRBV18 and J usage is TRBJ1-5; 7 bases are a match to TRBD1. CDR3 length: 15 amino acids. J lost 0 bases, V lost 2 bases, and 1 base had no gene match. Germline V gene lookup returns CDR1 KGHSH and CDR2 LQKENI. The covered CDR3 bases are TGTGCCAGCTCACCATCAGGGGGTAGCAATCAGCCC. Translation: CASSPSGGSNQP. The entire CDR3 protein is CASSPSGGSNQPQHF.

For this clone: The CDR3 end is not reached by the read, which stops 3 residues before it; the germline J gene fills it in. The V call is TRBV7-9, the J call TRBJ2-7; 9 bases are shared with TRBD1. CDR1 SEHNR and CDR2 FQNEAQ come from the germline V gene (reference sequence). After removal of 5 bases from V and 5 bases from J, the junction contained 10 bases not matched to a gene. The CDR3 is 15 residues long. CDR3 DNA (partial): TGTGCCAGCAGCGGACCGGGACAGGGTATCCACGAG. The encoded protein is CASSGPGQGIHE. The full CDR3 reads CASSGPGQGIHEQYF.

The CDR3: CASSLDRQISEKLFF. The CDR3 DNA, read in part, is TGTGCCAGCAGCTTGGACAGGCAAATCTCGGAAAAA. This chain connects TRBV7-2 to TRBJ1-4; TRBD1 agrees at 7 bases. The CDR3 end lies 3 residues beyond the end of the read and is filled in from the germline J gene. CDR1 and CDR2 (germline): SGHTA, FQGNSA. J was trimmed by 8 bases and V by 3 bases; bases with no gene match: 9. The CDR3 is 15 amino acids.

This clone is judged medium-sized. The CDR3 goes on 3 residues after the read ends, and that part is filled in from the germline J gene. The rearrangement uses TRBV7-9 and TRBJ2-5, with a possible D match to TRBD1 (5 bases). There are 14 residues in the CDR3. From germline, CDR1 is SEHNR and CDR2 FQNEAQ (reference sequence). V was shortened by 5 bases and J by 3 bases, with 13 bases between the two germline ends. The CDR3 loop is CASSPARDEETQYF. The covered CDR3 bases are TGTGCCAGCAGCCCCGCCAGGGATGAAGAGACC.

This clone has a handful of counts. Coverage ceases 3 residues before the CDR3 finishes, and the germline J gene fills in the end. The chain joins TRBV7-9 to TRBJ2-5, with TRBD1 matching over 7 bases. The CDR3 covers 15 residues. V was clipped by 5 bases and J by 0 bases; unmatched bases: 6. Germline values: CDR1 SEHNR, CDR2 FQNEAQ (reference sequence). CDR3 DNA (partial): TGTGCCAGCAGCACGACAGGGTATGACCAAGAGACC. It is translated as CASSTTGYDQET. In full, the CDR3 reads CASSTTGYDQETQYF. Variable domain in full (rest from reference TRBV7-9 and TRBJ2-5): DTGVSQNPRHKITKRGQNVTFRCDPISEHNRLYWYRQTLGQGPEFLTYFQNEAQLEKSRLLSDRFSAERPKGSFSTLEIQRTEQGDSAMYLCASSTTGYDQETQYFGPGTRLLVL.

This clone was recorded a few times. The read gets to within 3 residues of the CDR3 end, and the germline J gene fills in the rest. V usage is TRBV19 and J usage is TRBJ1-2, with 7 positions matching TRBD1. Per the germline V gene, CDR1 is LNHDA and CDR2 is SQIVND (reference sequence). Trimming took 5 bases from V and 2 from J; bases not matched to a gene: 11. The CDR3 length is 16 residues. The CDR3 sequence is CASSPLMTGTNYGYTF. The CDR3 DNA, read in part, is TGTGCCAGTAGTCCCCTAATGACAGGGACCAACTATGGC.

This clone was seen a few times. Read coverage stops 3 residues before the CDR3 terminus; the germline J gene supplies the remainder. The genes are TRBV19 and TRBJ1-2; D may be TRBD1 (6 bases). V was trimmed by 10 bases and J by 4 bases, leaving 16 bases between them. The germline V gene encodes CDR1 LNHDA and CDR2 SQIVND (reference sequence). This CDR3 spans 13 amino acids. The CDR3 spells CATPRATGYGYTF. The sequenced part of the CDR3 DNA is TGTGCCACTCCGAGGGCGACAGGCTATGGC. Combining the CDR3 with reference TRBV19 and TRBJ1-2 gives the whole variable domain DGGITQSPKYLFRKEGQNVTLSCEQNLNHDAMYWYRQDPGQGLRLIYYSQIVNDFQKGDIAEGYSVSREKKESFPLTVTSAQKNPTAFYLCATPRATGYGYTFGSGTRLTVV.

This clone turned up a few times. The read is 3 residues too short to cover the CDR3 end, so that end is filled in from the germline J gene. The V and J genes are TRBV2 and TRBJ2-1; TRBD2 agrees at 12 bases. This CDR3 region has 15 residues. The V gene's germline CDR1 is SNHLY and CDR2 FYNNEI. Trimming took 4 bases from V and 3 from J; bases not matched to a gene: 1. The chain's CDR3 is CASSAGLAGYNEQFF. The DNA read from the CDR3 is TGTGCCAGCAGTGCGGGACTAGCGGGCTACAATGAG.

By share, this clone counts as medium-sized. The sequence runs out 3 residues before the end of the CDR3; the remainder is reconstructed from the germline J gene. Additional DNA sequences in this sample encode the identical CDR3. V usage is TRBV18 and J usage is TRBJ1-1; the match to TRBD1 covers 7 bases. The J segment lost 0 bases and the V segment lost 3 bases, leaving 1 base of the junction unmatched. The germline V gene encodes CDR1 KGHSH and CDR2 LQKENI. CDR3 size: 14 residues. The DNA read from the CDR3 is TGTGCCAGCTCACCGGACAGGATGAACACTGAA. This encodes CASSPDRMNTE. The full CDR3 is CASSPDRMNTEAFF. Complete variable domain (other parts from reference TRBV18 and TRBJ1-1): NAGVMQNPRHLVRRRGQEARLRCSPMKGHSHVYWYRQLPEEGLKFMVYLQKENIIDESGMPKERFSAEFPKEGPSILRIQQVVRGDSAAYFCASSPDRMNTEAFFGQGTRLTVV.

As to this clone: The read terminates 3 residues before the CDR3 end, so the remaining end is supplied by the germline J gene. The genes are TRBV20-1 and TRBJ2-1; 10 positions agree with TRBD2. Germline V gene lookup returns CDR1 DFQATT and CDR2 SNEGSKA (reference sequence). Germline trimming cut 6 bases from V and 4 bases from J; bases unmatched to any gene: 15. CDR3 length: 17 amino acids. The CDR3 sequence is CSARRAGGPGPYNEQFF. The sequenced CDR3 bases are TGCAGTGCGAGGCGAGCGGGAGGGCCGGGGCCATACAATGAG.

This clone is medium-sized. The CDR3 end is not reached by the read, which stops 3 residues before it; the germline J gene fills it in. The V and J genes are TRBV19 and TRBJ2-6; D is perhaps TRBD1 (6 bases). The CDR3 totals 16 residues. V lost 7 bases to trimming and J lost 0 bases, with 13 bases between them. CDR1 is LNHDA, CDR2 SQIVND, per germline (reference sequence). CDR3 DNA (partial): TGTGCCAGTATGGTAGGGGGAAACTCTGGGGCCAACGTC. Amino acids: CASMVGGNSGANV. The whole CDR3 region reads CASMVGGNSGANVLTF.

This clone appeared a few times. The CDR3 end is not reached by the read, which stops 3 residues before it; the germline J gene fills it in. The gene calls are TRBV19 and TRBJ1-5; 7 nucleotides agree with TRBD1. Germline CDR1 and CDR2: LNHDA and SQIVND (reference sequence). The CDR3 runs 15 residues. V trimming: 5 bases; J trimming: 0 bases; junction bases outside the gene matches: 4. The CDR3 region is CASSGTDHSNQPQHF. The DNA read from the CDR3 is TGTGCCAGTAGTGGGACAGATCATAGCAATCAGCCC.

This clone was counted only a few times. The read terminates 3 residues ahead of where the CDR3 ends, so the germline J gene completes it. The chain carries TRBV2 and TRBJ2-7, with D unclear. The CDR3 is 14 amino acids. Trimming stripped 2 bases from V and 2 bases from J, with 10 bases between. In germline, CDR1 is SNHLY, CDR2 FYNNEI. The DNA read from the CDR3 is TGTGCCAGCAGTGAAAGGCGGAGCCCCTACGAG. Translation gives CASSERRSPYE. The whole CDR3 sequence is CASSERRSPYEQYF.

This clone was detected a few times. With the read ending 3 residues before the CDR3 end, the germline J gene is used to fill in that end. The V call is TRBV19, the J call TRBJ2-6; 8 nucleotides match TRBD1. Germline CDR1 LNHDA, CDR2 SQIVND (reference sequence). The trim removed 6 bases at V and 4 bases at J, leaving 5 bases unmatched. CDR3 length equals 15 residues. The CDR3 DNA, read in part, is TGTGCCAGTAGCACCCAGGGGGCAGGGGCCAACGTC. Translation: CASSTQGAGANV. The whole CDR3 reads CASSTQGAGANVLTF.

This clone appeared a few times. The read gets to within 3 residues of the CDR3 end, and the germline J gene fills in the rest. V and J are TRBV7-2 and TRBJ2-7, with a possible D match to TRBD2 (6 bases). Germline V CDR1 and CDR2: SGHTA, FQGNSA. The CDR3 spans 15 residues. The V gene lost 0 bases and the J gene lost 0 bases, with 9 bases spanning the gap. This CDR3 reads CASSLAGTHSYEQYF. Incomplete CDR3 DNA: TGTGCCAGCAGCTTAGCCGGGACTCACTCCTACGAG.

This clone has just a few counts. The sequence runs out 3 residues before the end of the CDR3; the remainder is reconstructed from the germline J gene. The chain joins TRBV20-1 to TRBJ2-3; D is unclear. The V gene lost 0 bases and the J gene lost 2 bases, with 15 bases spanning the gap. CDR3 length equals 16 residues. Germline CDR1 and CDR2: DFQATT and SNEGSKA (reference sequence). Incomplete CDR3 DNA: TGCAGTGCTAGAGATCCCGGTCGACTGGACACAGATACG. Its protein product is CSARDPGRLDTDT. Given in full, the CDR3 is CSARDPGRLDTDTQYF.

This clone appeared a few times. The CDR3 end falls 3 residues outside the read, so it is completed with the germline J gene. The chain carries TRBV20-1 and TRBJ1-2, with 7 bases fitting TRBD1. The trim removed 6 bases at V and 4 bases at J, leaving 8 bases unmatched. The CDR3 is 13 residues long. Germline V gene lookup returns CDR1 DFQATT and CDR2 SNEGSKA (reference sequence). Here the CDR3 reads CSALDRDSYGYTF. CDR3 DNA (partial): TGCAGTGCCCTAGATCGGGACAGCTATGGC.